This T cell receptor (beta chain) was sequenced for a study of CD8+ T cells in alopecia areata. Treatment described: oral pan-JAK inhibitor, 5-10 mg twice daily. As part of sample collection, lesional scalp punch biopsies and peripheral blood were taken from alopecia areata patients. The researchers isolated CD4+ and CD8+ T cells from PBMCs by sorting. RNA extraction was followed by reverse transcription into cDNA, which acted as the sequencing template. The assay was immunoSEQ multiplex PCR, and TCRdb's table has in-frame clones only and misses some. The table lists fewer than 250,000 clones, 60% of them singletons. The CDR3 sequence is 16 residues long. V was cut by 2 bases and J by 4 bases, with 21 bases left in between. CDR1 is GTSNPN and CDR2 is SVGIG in the germline V gene (reference sequence).

This chain uses TRBV30 with TRBJ2-7; perhaps TRBD1 as D (6 bases). The TCR comes from a human donor with alopecia areata. The input for sequencing was CD4+ T cells sorted from blood, taken at week 24, from a patient treated with tofacitinib. The CDR3 DNA reads as TGTGCCTGGAGTCCAAGTCCACAGGGTATTAGGTACGAGCAGTACTTC. This translates into CAWSPSPQGIRYEQYF.